This T cell receptor beta chain was documented in a study of cytomegalovirus exposure and HLA in healthy donors. For the study at large: An early release of data contained approximately 80 million unique TCRs, which came from HLA-typed donors.

A multiplex PCR was run with 60 Vbeta primers and 13 Jbeta primers. Clones were read by immunoSEQ multiplex PCR, and TCRdb kept only the in-frame ones, dropping some. Altogether some 80,000 clones are present, around 77% being singletons, with the ten largest covering over 3%. Of note for this clone: Its antigen is not identified. Because the CDR3's place on the DNA is in doubt, the DNA is left out and the CDR3 is given as listed by TCRdb. Additional DNA sequences in this sample encode the identical CDR3.

Overall study results and limits: Among the sequence variants, a highly shared cluster was likely an artifact of sequencing. Looking again later, the authors saw that most CMV-associated TCR beta chains seemed HLA-restricted.

This cohort consisted of healthy bone marrow donors. The CDR3 spans 15 amino acids, including both terminal residues. Germline V gives CDR1 SGHTA, CDR2 FQGNSA. The sequenced sample consisted of PBMCs. The V gene is TRBV7-2, the J gene TRBJ2-1; TRBD1 was called by the table and not checked on the DNA. The sequence came from a man in his fifties or sixties in good health and CMV-seronegative. The CDR3 loop reads CASSPTVAGNNEQFF.